Listed below are T cell receptor beta chains from one sample, sequenced in a study of CD8 T cells in Susac syndrome. Via MiXCR, TCRdb re-called the immunoSEQ multiplex PCR reads, giving one row per CDR3 protein. The sample records about 190,000 distinct CDR3 sequences, more than 85% being singletons. The material sequenced was CD8+ T cells from PBMCs. These TCRs come from a human donor with Susac syndrome. Both conserved end residues are part of each CDR3. The order of the fields is CDR3 protein, J gene, V gene, D gene. D genes are given only for firm matches.

CASSTQGAGGYTF,TRBJ1-2,TRBV6-5,TRBD1
CASRGTLNTGELFF,TRBJ2-2,TRBV2,NA
CASSQVLSGQNYEQYF,TRBJ2-7,TRBV4-1,NA
CSVEGRLTDTQYF,TRBJ2-3,TRBV29-1,NA
CASSPPGLAADTQYF,TRBJ2-3,TRBV3-1,TRBD2
CSARGTGGEKLFF,TRBJ1-4,TRBV20-1,TRBD1
CASSQVAVGNTEAFF,TRBJ1-1,TRBV4-1,NA
CASSSGASNEKLFF,TRBJ1-4,TRBV11-2,NA
CSARDRRGGRQETQYF,TRBJ2-5,TRBV20-1,TRBD2
CASSAVSGALVNEKLFF,TRBJ1-4,TRBV6-1,NA
CASSQDSGGVYGYTF,TRBJ1-2,TRBV4-2,NA
CATSRDRSGSGTGELFF,TRBJ2-2,TRBV15,TRBD2
CAIRRDGEYGYTF,TRBJ1-2,TRBV10-3,NA
CASSVGQGANTGELFF,TRBJ2-2,TRBV9,TRBD1
CSAAGRGGGREDTQYF,TRBJ2-3,TRBV20-1,TRBD2
CASSQNRVGTEAFF,TRBJ1-1,TRBV4-1,NA
CASSTRTGKVEKLFF,TRBJ1-4,TRBV7-2,TRBD1
CSVVLGTSSEQYF,TRBJ2-7,TRBV29-1,NA
CASSIGNTGELFF,TRBJ2-2,TRBV19,NA
CASRPTSGIKNEQYF,TRBJ2-7,TRBV6-5,TRBD2
CASSLERQGGSNEKLFF,TRBJ1-4,TRBV5-1,TRBD1
CASSQDSGGYEQYF,TRBJ2-7,TRBV4-2,TRBD1
CSAPNGREGPVDEQYF,TRBJ2-7,TRBV20-1,TRBD2
CASSSLGTSGNNYNEQFF,TRBJ2-1,TRBV28,TRBD2
CAWSGGGASYNEQFF,TRBJ2-1,TRBV30,NA
CSARDLVHEQFF,TRBJ2-1,TRBV20-1,NA
CASSSRDQAGDEQFF,TRBJ2-1,TRBV7-6,NA
CSVDLAYGYTF,TRBJ1-2,TRBV29-1,NA
CASSLTGGMYTEAFF,TRBJ1-1,TRBV13,TRBD1
CASSLEADNNEQFF,TRBJ2-1,TRBV5-1,NA
CASSYDREQETQYF,TRBJ2-5,TRBV7-9,NA
CAWTPGQGASGYTF,TRBJ1-2,TRBV30,TRBD1
CAWTATGGSWNEQFF,TRBJ2-1,TRBV30,TRBD1
CSARDPTSDRNIQYF,TRBJ2-4,TRBV20-1,TRBD2
CASSQGLLMNEQFF,TRBJ2-1,TRBV27,NA
CASSRDYEQYF,TRBJ2-7,TRBV28,NA
CASSYGGQKDGYTF,TRBJ1-2,TRBV6-5,NA
CASSSTLGLASYEQYF,TRBJ2-7,TRBV7-9,TRBD2
CASSLTGQGPYNEQFF,TRBJ2-1,TRBV19,TRBD1
CASSVIGGNTGELFF,TRBJ2-2,TRBV9,NA
CASRPGQGVYEQYF,TRBJ2-7,TRBV6-2/TRBV6-3,TRBD1
CASSTTGYNEQFF,TRBJ2-1,TRBV19,TRBD1
CASSPILELETQYF,TRBJ2-5,TRBV4-1,NA